These 29 T cell receptor beta chains were sequenced from one sample in a study of T cells in Graves' hyperthyroidism and ophthalmopathy. Using RNA transcripts as the source, TCR beta CDR3 regions were amplified. First-round RT-PCR of the TCR CDR3 relied on the HTBI primer set. TCRdb redid the calling of the multiplex PCR reads with MiXCR, one entry per CDR3 protein. Here the sample spans a few hundred thousand distinct CDR3 sequences, about a sixth being singletons. Sample: blood. These receptors were collected from a woman aged 18-29 years with Graves' hyperthyroidism.

This clonotype was picked up a small number of times. The V gene is TRBV6-1, the J gene TRBJ2-3; D is unresolved. The CDR3 has 16 residues. V gave up 0 bases and J gave up 3 bases, with 13 bases separating them. Germline V gene sequence: CDR1 MNHNS, CDR2 SASEGT. CDR3 sequence reads: CASSEAWGKGTDTQYF. In DNA form, the CDR3 reads TGTGCCAGCAGTGAAGCCTGGGGAAAGGGTACAGATACGCAGTATTTT.

The V gene is TRBV4-1, the J gene TRBJ1-5; tentatively, D is TRBD1 (6 bases). Per the germline V gene, CDR1 is MGHRA and CDR2 is YSYEKL. V shed 7 bases and J shed 1 base, with 17 bases lying between them. The CDR3 sequence is 16 residues long. In DNA form, the CDR3 reads TGCGCCAGCACCCACGGGGGGCGTCGGAGCAATCAGCCCCAGCATTTT. The encoded protein is CASTHGGRRSNQPQHF.

This clonotype has a count of ten or more. The V call is TRBV11-2, the J call TRBJ2-1; D gene unclear. In germline, CDR1 is SGHAT, CDR2 FQNNGV. The CDR3 consists of 12 residues. V lost 1 base and J lost 4, with 2 bases in between. The CDR3 coding sequence is TGTGCCAGCAGCTTAGGTTACAATGAGCAGTTCTTC. Its translation: CASSLGYNEQFF.

For this clonotype: The junction and the germline gene differ at one end; a read error may be behind it. V gene TRBV7-9 combines with J gene TRBJ2-5, with D maybe TRBD1 (6 bases). Germline CDR1 and CDR2: SEHNR and FQNEAQ (reference sequence). This CDR3 comprises 15 residues. The chain's CDR3 is CASSLAGAYQETQCF. Written as DNA, the CDR3 is TGTGCCAGCAGCTTAGCGGGGGCGTACCAAGAGACCCAGTGCTTC.

Ten or more counts support this clonotype. In nucleotides, the CDR3 is TGTGCCAGCAGTTTGTCCCAGGACGGCTCCACTGAAGCTTTCTTT. Translating it yields CASSLSQDGSTEAFF. The V gene is TRBV12-3 or TRBV12-4, the J gene TRBJ1-1; no clear D gene. This CDR3 region has 15 residues. Trimming cost V 3 bases and J 4 bases, with 15 bases left between them.

For the CDR3, the DNA is TGCAGTGCTAATAACGTCGCGTCAGGGGGAAGCGAGCAGTACTTC. Its translation: CSANNVASGGSEQYF. The chain joins TRBV20-1 to TRBJ2-7, with TRBD1 matching over 7 bases. Germline values: CDR1 DFQATT, CDR2 SNEGSKA (reference sequence). With V trimmed by 4 bases and J by 6 bases, 15 bases remained unmatched. This CDR3 spans 15 amino acids.

There are many counts of this clonotype. This rearrangement joins TRBV12-3 or TRBV12-4 to TRBJ2-4, with 8 bases aligning to TRBD2. The CDR3 totals 16 residues. V was clipped by 7 bases and J by 0 bases; unmatched bases: 8. DNA of the CDR3: TGTGCCAGCATCCCTCGGGGGGGACTAGCCAAAAACATTCAGTACTTC. Its protein product is CASIPRGGLAKNIQYF.

As to this clonotype: At one of its ends the junction is not consistent with the germline gene, which may arise from a read error. The rearrangement links TRBV7-2 to TRBJ2-7; D unresolved. The CDR3 covers 14 residues. The germline V gene has CDR1 SGHTA and CDR2 FQGNSA. The CDR3 sequence is CATSLVPGSYEQYF. DNA of the CDR3: TGTGCCACCAGCTTAGTCCCAGGATCCTACGAGCAGTACTTC.

This clonotype was counted ten times or more. The rearrangement links TRBV18 to TRBJ1-2, with D unresolved. CDR1 KGHSH and CDR2 LQKENI come from the germline V gene. V was trimmed by 1 base and J by 2 bases, leaving 5 bases between them. The CDR3 is 13 residues long. This CDR3 reads CASSPQSNYGYTF. CDR3 in DNA: TGTGCCAGCTCACCACAATCCAACTATGGCTACACCTTC.

This clonotype was recorded many times. As DNA, the CDR3 is TGTGCCAGCAGCACCCAAGAGACCCAGTACTTC. As protein: CASSTQETQYF. The rearrangement links TRBV11-2 to TRBJ2-5; D gene ambiguous. The CDR3 is made up of 11 amino acids. The V and J ends lost 5 bases and 1 base respectively, with 2 bases between them. CDR1 SGHAT and CDR2 FQNNGV come from the germline V gene.

This clonotype was recorded many times. This chain joins TRBV28 and TRBJ2-7, with D perhaps matching TRBD2 (6 bases). In germline, CDR1 is MDHEN, CDR2 SYDVKM. Trimming stripped 2 bases from V and 6 bases from J, with 20 bases between. The CDR3 totals 16 residues. In DNA, the CDR3 is TGTGCCAGCAGTTTACTATATCCCCATGGGGGGTCCGAGCAGTACTTC. Translated: CASSLLYPHGGSEQYF.

Ten or more counts support this clonotype. V usage is TRBV6-1 and J usage is TRBJ1-1; possible D gene TRBD1, 5 bases. Germline V gene lookup returns CDR1 MNHNS and CDR2 SASEGT. The CDR3 contains 16 residues. V was trimmed by 7 bases and J by 4 bases, leaving 22 bases between them. CDR3 protein: CASTRGDPGMSTEAFF. CDR3 nucleotide sequence: TGTGCCAGCACCCGGGGGGACCCGGGTATGAGCACTGAAGCTTTCTTT.

This clonotype was seen a handful of times. The gene calls are TRBV18 and TRBJ1-1; TRBD1 matches at 7 bases. Germline CDR1 and CDR2: KGHSH and LQKENI. The CDR3 is 13 amino acids. V shed 2 bases and J 11 bases; nucleotides not matched to a gene: 8. The CDR3 loop is CASSPTGELLAFF. The CDR3 DNA reads as TGTGCCAGCTCACCAACAGGGGAGTTATTGGCTTTCTTT.

This clonotype appeared many times. The V gene is TRBV10-1, the J gene TRBJ2-5; 10 nucleotides agree with TRBD2. Germline loops: CDR1 WNHNN, CDR2 SYGVQD (reference sequence). The CDR3 has 14 residues. Losses at the gene ends were 3 bases for V and 4 bases for J; bases not matched to a gene: 2. CDR3 loop: CASSESGRGETQYF. CDR3 in DNA: TGCGCCAGCAGTGAAAGCGGGAGGGGAGAGACCCAGTACTTC.

This clonotype was picked up many times. CDR3 bases: TGTGCCAGCAGCCCAATCCGCCCCCTTAGCGGTCGAGAGACCCAGTACTTC. This gives the protein CASSPIRPLSGRETQYF. The chain carries TRBV3-1 and TRBJ2-5, with D perhaps TRBD2 (6 bases). The CDR3 is made up of 17 amino acids. CDR1 LGHDT and CDR2 YNNKEL come from the germline V gene (reference sequence). Trimming took 4 bases from V and 4 from J, leaving 22 bases between them.

The table lists this clonotype with many counts. J is TRBJ2-3 and V is TRBV11-1; perhaps D is TRBD1 or TRBD2 (5 bases each). The germline V gene has CDR1 SGHAT and CDR2 FQDESV (reference sequence). The CDR3 covers 15 residues. V was cut by 2 bases and J by 0 bases, with 9 bases left in between. CDR3 DNA sequence: TGTGCCAGCAGCTTATCCGGGGCGAGCACAGATACGCAGTATTTT. The encoded protein is CASSLSGASTDTQYF.

This clonotype turned up a few times. The DNA of the CDR3 is TGTGCCAGCAGTTACTCGACAGTTTATAATTCACCCCTCCACTTT. Its translation is CASSYSTVYNSPLHF. The V and J genes are TRBV6-2 or TRBV6-3 and TRBJ1-6; a possible D gene is TRBD1 (5 bases). Trimming shortened V by 0 bases and J by 4 bases, and 7 bases separated the two germline ends. Germline V gene lookup returns CDR1 MNHEY and CDR2 SVGEGT. This CDR3 has 15 amino acids.

CDR3 sequence: CASSRGGTGGMETQYF. DNA for the CDR3: TGTGCCAGCAGCAGAGGGGGGACAGGGGGCATGGAGACCCAGTACTTC. The genes are TRBV28 and TRBJ2-5; 12 nucleotides align to TRBD1. Germline CDR1 MDHEN, CDR2 SYDVKM. The J segment lost 5 bases and the V segment lost 6 bases, leaving 10 bases of the junction unmatched. The CDR3 totals 16 residues.

At least ten counts were recorded for this clonotype. The CDR3 protein is CASSLGLRNEQFF. CDR3 sequence (DNA): TGTGCCAGCAGCTTAGGATTACGCAATGAGCAGTTCTTC. The chain employs TRBV7-2 and TRBJ2-1, with D unclear. Trimming removed 1 base at V and 6 bases at J, with 7 bases between. This CDR3 has 13 residues. Germline lookup yields CDR1 SGHTA and CDR2 FQGNSA. Filled out from reference TRBV7-2 and TRBJ2-1, the complete variable domain reads GAGVSQSPSNKVTEKGKDVELRCDPISGHTALYWYRQSLGQGLEFLIYFQGNSAPDKSGLPSDRFSAERTGGSVSTLTIQRTQQEDSAVYLCASSLGLRNEQFFGPGTRLTVL.

In this sample, this clonotype turned up many times. This rearrangement joins TRBV4-3 to TRBJ1-5; tentatively, D is TRBD1 (6 bases). CDR3 size: 16 residues. V lost 0 bases and J 1 base, leaving 10 bases between the germline ends. Germline-derived CDR1 and CDR2 are LGHNA and YSLEER. CDR3 region: CASSQDDRLSNQPQHF. The CDR3 DNA reads as TGCGCCAGCAGCCAAGACGACAGGCTCAGCAATCAGCCCCAGCATTTT.

This clonotype was counted many times. The chain couples TRBV6-1 to TRBJ2-7; 9 bases map to TRBD2. The CDR3 is made up of 15 amino acids. The germline gives CDR1 MNHNS, CDR2 SASEGT. The junction had 11 bases not matched to a gene; V was cut back by 8 bases and J by 3 bases. CDR3 sequence: CASRRRLAENYEQYF. The DNA for the CDR3 is TGTGCCAGCCGAAGGAGACTAGCGGAGAACTACGAGCAGTACTTC.

The chain is built from TRBV14 and TRBJ2-3, with D possibly TRBD2 on 6 matching bases. Germline V lookup: CDR1 SGHDN, CDR2 FVKESK. V gave up 6 bases and J gave up 4 bases, with 23 bases separating them. The CDR3 consists of 17 residues. CDR3: CASSLLGLARGSDTQYF. CDR3 nucleotide sequence: TGTGCCAGCAGTTTGCTCGGGCTAGCGCGAGGGTCAGATACGCAGTATTTT.

This clonotype came up many times. The chain couples TRBV28 to TRBJ2-1; the D gene could be TRBD1 or TRBD2 (6 bases each). This CDR3 is built from 15 residues. Germline V gene data show CDR1 as MDHEN and CDR2 as SYDVKM. Trimming cost V 8 bases and J 0 bases, with 14 bases left between them. CDR3 in amino acids: CASWGATASYNEQFF. Here the CDR3 DNA reads TGTGCCAGCTGGGGGGCGACTGCCTCCTACAATGAGCAGTTCTTC. Combining the CDR3 with reference TRBV28 and TRBJ2-1 gives the whole variable domain DVKVTQSSRYLVKRTGEKVFLECVQDMDHENMFWYRQDPGLGLRLIYFSYDVKMKEKGDIPEGYSVSREKKERFSLILESASTNQTSMYLCASWGATASYNEQFFGPGTRLTVL.

This clonotype occurred many times. The chain uses TRBV20-1 and TRBJ1-4; D gene ambiguous. Germline loops: CDR1 DFQATT, CDR2 SNEGSKA (reference sequence). Trimming took 3 bases from V and 4 from J, leaving 9 bases between them. This CDR3 spans 13 amino acids. The CDR3 DNA is TGCAGTGCTAGGAGAACGCTTAATGAAAAACTGTTTTTT. Protein sequence: CSARRTLNEKLFF.

The CDR3 is CASSGSAGGSYEQYF. CDR3 nucleotide sequence: TGTGCCAGCAGCGGAAGTGCGGGGGGCTCCTACGAGCAGTACTTC. The gene calls are TRBV7-3 and TRBJ2-7, with TRBD2 identical over 8 bases. Germline CDR1 SGHTA, CDR2 FQGTGA. Trimming took 5 bases from V and 0 from J; bases not matched to a gene: 6. The CDR3 covers 15 residues.

About this clonotype: One end of the junction is discordant with germline, which a read error may explain. The chain carries TRBV5-1 and TRBJ1-6; D might be TRBD1 (5 bases). Germline values: CDR1 SGHRS, CDR2 YFSETQ. This CDR3 spans 15 amino acids. The DNA of the CDR3 is TGCGCCAGCAGCTTAGCAGGGCTGTATAATCCACCCCTCCACTTT. As protein: CASSLAGLYNPPLHF.

This clonotype appeared many times. The V call is TRBV4-2, the J call TRBJ1-5, with unresolved D. Germline V CDR1 and CDR2: LGHNA, YNFKEQ. V dropped 0 bases and J dropped 0 bases, with 9 bases sitting between them. The CDR3 runs to 16 residues. CDR3 sequence reads: CASSQDRQVSNQPQHF. In DNA form, the CDR3 reads TGTGCCAGCAGCCAAGATCGCCAGGTTAGCAATCAGCCCCAGCATTTT.

This clonotype was detected many times. The CDR3 spells CSARAGVHGYTF. DNA for the CDR3: TGCAGTGCTAGAGCGGGGGTACATGGCTACACCTTC. J is TRBJ1-2 and V is TRBV20-1; TRBD1 is a possible D gene (5 bases). The CDR3 is made up of 12 amino acids. V was clipped by 1 base and J by 6 bases, with 9 bases between them. Germline V gene sequence: CDR1 DFQATT, CDR2 SNEGSKA (reference sequence).

The sample holds a few counts of this clonotype. The rearrangement joins TRBV2 to TRBJ2-2, with TRBD1 identical over 9 bases. Trimming took 1 base from V and 4 from J; bases not matched to a gene: 4. The germline gives CDR1 SNHLY, CDR2 FYNNEI. The CDR3 sequence is 16 residues long. The DNA of the CDR3 is TGTGCCAGCAGTGAAGAGGGACAGGGAATCACCGGGGAGCTGTTTTTT. Translated: CASSEEGQGITGELFF. The full variable domain, in which reference TRBV2 and TRBJ2-2 provide the parts outside the CDR3, is EPEVTQTPSHQVTQMGQEVILRCVPISNHLYFYWYRQILGQKVEFLVSFYNNEISEKSEIFDDQFSVERPDGSNFTLKIRSTKLEDSAMYFCASSEEGQGITGELFFGEGSRLTVL.